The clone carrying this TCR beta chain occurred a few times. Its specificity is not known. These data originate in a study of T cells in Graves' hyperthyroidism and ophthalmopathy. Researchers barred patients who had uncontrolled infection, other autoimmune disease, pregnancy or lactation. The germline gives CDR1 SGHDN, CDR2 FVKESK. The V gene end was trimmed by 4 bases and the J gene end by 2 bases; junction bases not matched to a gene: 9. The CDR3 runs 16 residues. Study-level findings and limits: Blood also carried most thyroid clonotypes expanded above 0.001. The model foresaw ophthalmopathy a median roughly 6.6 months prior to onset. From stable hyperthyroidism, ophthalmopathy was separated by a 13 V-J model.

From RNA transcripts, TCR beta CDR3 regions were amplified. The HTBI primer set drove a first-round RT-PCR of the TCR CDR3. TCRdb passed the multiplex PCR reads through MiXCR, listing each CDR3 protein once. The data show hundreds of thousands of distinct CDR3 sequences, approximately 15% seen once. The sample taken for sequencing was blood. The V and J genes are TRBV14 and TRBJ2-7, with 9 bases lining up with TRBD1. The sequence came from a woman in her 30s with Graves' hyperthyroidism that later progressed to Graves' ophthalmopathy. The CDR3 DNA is TGTGCCAGCAGCCGACCGGGACAGGGCTCCCCCTACGAGCAGTACTTC. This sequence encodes CASSRPGQGSPYEQYF.